This paragraph covers one TCR beta chain sequence. Its specific antigen is unknown. One base away there is no much larger clone; base qualities are not given. Each collaborating institution followed its own protocols to collect whole blood in K2EDTA tubes. For TCRbeta analysis, collaborators shipped samples in one of three forms: frozen whole blood, isolated PBMCs, or DNA extracted from either of those sample types. The data were taken from a study of blood T cell repertoires in COVID-19 (dated by TCRdb to about 2020). With regard to the full study: Samples covering the acute and convalescent phases of COVID-19 were provided by collaborators in the United States, Italy and Spain. The material from the prospective study consisted of cDNA or gDNA derived from T cells, B-cell-depleted T cells, or PBMCs. The dataset comprised deeply sampled blood TCRbeta repertoires from subjects exposed to, actively infected with, or recovered from COVID-19. The repertoires were released in a freely available public database intended as a resource for research on the immune response to SARS-CoV-2. Samples were obtained from the ongoing ImmuneRACE study (first 160 participants) and from over 1,000 subjects provided by 6 global collaborators. A de-identified subject ID, COVID-19 status, age in years and sex were almost always included in the sample metadata. Where available, HLA class I and class II types were taken from metadata supplied by the sample provider and were not determined by assay-based typing. Results and caveats for the whole study, not just this receptor: The quantity of clinical and demographic metadata differed by source and by participant and was supplied without curation.

The germline V gene (reference sequence) gives CDR1 as LNHDA and CDR2 as SQIVND. V drops 7 bases and J drops 5 bases, leaving 14 bases in between. The CDR3 covers 14 residues, taking in both the cysteine and the phenylalanine. Just CDR3 DNA is preserved here, 42 bases in frame from base 1. TCRbeta CDR3 regions were amplified from genomic DNA using the immunoSEQ Assay, a bias-controlled multiplex PCR. The original methods were these. Within the assay, amplification of reference gene primers was used to estimate how many nucleated cells each sample contained. Sequence reads were collapsed and filtered to measure the absolute abundance of every unique TCRbeta CDR3 rearrangement. Productive Simpson clonality was computed per sample as the square root of Simpson's diversity index over productive rearrangements. The clones in this table, taken by TCRdb from immuneACCESS, are in-frame only. Not every clone is retained; where verified, under half of the shortfall comes from an unresolved V gene, and the cause of the rest is unknown. Clonal size and the V and J genes are those of that table, whereas D and trimming came from the DNA. This sample gives 90,000 or so clones in total; 72% of them show up just once. The ten biggest clones cover around 23% of the sample.

The specimen sequenced was peripheral blood. The rearrangement combines TRBV19 with TRBJ2-2, and perhaps TRBD2 as D gene, on 6 matching bases. The source is a woman aged 60-75 years in a cohort sampled during active or convalescent COVID-19. The base sequence is TGTGCCAGTAACGCCCGGCGGGGAACCGGGGAGCTGTTTTTT. The resulting protein is CASNARRGTGELFF.